The 2 T cell receptor beta chains given below trace back to one sample, sequenced in a study of blood T cell repertoires in COVID-19. Libraries were prepared by immunoSEQ multiplex PCR; TCRdb keeps only in-frame clonotypes and omits some of them. The sample lists about 91,000 clones; approximately 77% were seen once. Sequenced material: peripheral blood. The receptors were gathered from a woman of 80 years or more with acute or convalescent COVID-19.

This chain links TRBV7-9 with TRBJ2-7; 14 bases agree with TRBD2. Germline values: CDR1 SEHNR, CDR2 FQNEAQ (reference sequence). Germline trimming cut 3 bases from V and 4 bases from J; bases unmatched to any gene: 11. The CDR3 is made up of 18 amino acids. CDR3 DNA sequence: TGTGCCAGCAGCTTTACCGGGACTAGCGGGAGTAGGAGGTACGAGCAGTACTTC. Translated, it gives CASSFTGTSGSRRYEQYF.

This CDR3 reads CASNPGGTGNTIYF. The DNA for the CDR3 is TGCGCCAGTAACCCAGGGGGAACTGGAAACACCATATATTTT. The chain joins TRBV5-1 to TRBJ1-3, with TRBD1 matching 7 bases. CDR1 is SGHRS and CDR2 is YFSETQ in the germline V gene. V was pared by 8 bases and J by 2 bases, with 7 bases of the junction left unmatched. The CDR3 covers 14 residues.